Presented here are 21 T cell receptor beta chains from one specimen sequenced in a study of regulatory T cells in long-lasting Graves disease. TCR beta libraries were built with iRepertoire HTBI primers and Arm-PCR of CDR3 regions. TCRdb redid the calling of the multiplex PCR reads with MiXCR, one entry per CDR3 protein. Here the sample spans roughly 500,000 distinct CDR3 sequences, roughly 20% being singletons. Time point denoted: persistent/refractory GD, antithyroid drugs over 5 years with positive TRAb. The TCR library used RNA extracted from PBMCs. The sequenced sample was peripheral blood mononuclear cells (PBMCs), obtained when the disease was refractory, from a patient treated with antithyroid drugs. Every receptor here comes from a female donor with Graves disease.

This rearrangement joins TRBV20-1 to TRBJ1-5; D perhaps matches TRBD1 (5 bases). The CDR3 runs 14 residues. Trimming stripped 4 bases from V and 0 bases from J, with 10 bases between. Germline V gene data show CDR1 as DFQATT and CDR2 as SNEGSKA (reference sequence). The CDR3 spells CSAMGGYSNQPQHF. The CDR3 DNA reads as TGCAGTGCTATGGGGGGTTATAGCAATCAGCCCCAGCATTTT.

This clonotype was observed a single time. The junction does not match germline at one end; this may be a read error. This chain connects TRBV7-9 to TRBJ2-6; TRBD1 might be the D (5 bases). Germline V gives CDR1 SEHNR, CDR2 FQNEAQ (reference sequence). This CDR3 has 15 residues. CDR3 amino acids: CASSSGRPGANALTF. CDR3 nucleotide sequence: TGTGCCAGCAGTTCCGGCAGACCTGGGGCCAACGCCCTGACTTTC.

This clonotype was seen repeatedly, ten times or more. In DNA, the CDR3 is TGTGCCAGCAGTTTAGCCCTCCTGGGCGGCTACACCTTC. This encodes CASSLALLGGYTF. This sequence joins TRBV12-3 or TRBV12-4 and TRBJ1-2, with D hard to call. The CDR3 loop spans 13 amino acids. Trimming left V 0 bases short and J 8 bases short, with 10 bases between.

In its sample, this clonotype was seen many times. The chain recombines TRBV2 with TRBJ1-1, with D possibly TRBD1 on 6 matching bases. The length of the CDR3 is 13 residues. Trimming pared 4 bases from V and 7 bases from J, leaving 13 bases between. Germline-derived CDR1 and CDR2 are SNHLY and FYNNEI. CDR3 residues: CASSAQGPNEAFF. For the CDR3, the DNA is TGTGCCAGCAGTGCTCAGGGGCCTAATGAAGCTTTCTTT.

This clonotype was picked up many times. The chain combines TRBV11-2 with TRBJ1-4; tentative D call: TRBD1 (5 bases). V was pared by 6 bases and J by 4 bases, with 9 bases between. The CDR3 is made up of 13 amino acids. Germline V gene sequence: CDR1 SGHAT, CDR2 FQNNGV. The CDR3 DNA sequence: TGTGCCAGCAGTGGTAGGGGTAATGAAAAACTGTTTTTT. Translating it yields CASSGRGNEKLFF. Supplemented by reference TRBV11-2 and TRBJ1-4, the full variable domain reads EAGVAQSPRYKIIEKRQSVAFWCNPISGHATLYWYQQILGQGPKLLIQFQNNGVVDDSQLPKDRFSAERLKGVDSTLKIQPAKLEDSAVYLCASSGRGNEKLFFGSGTQLSVL.

This clonotype was found many times. This chain joins TRBV2 and TRBJ2-5; 15 bases agree with TRBD2. Germline assignment: CDR1 SNHLY and CDR2 FYNNEI. Trimming cost V 6 bases and J 5 bases; bases outside gene matches: 7. The CDR3 runs to 16 residues. The CDR3 loop reads CASSGLAGGLEETQYF. CDR3 sequence (DNA): TGTGCCAGCAGCGGACTAGCGGGAGGGTTGGAGGAGACCCAGTACTTC.

This chain connects TRBV19 to TRBJ2-5; TRBD2 might be the D (6 bases). The germline V gene encodes CDR1 LNHDA and CDR2 SQIVND (reference sequence). The CDR3 sequence is 13 residues long. Trimming shortened V by 6 bases and J by 5 bases, and 13 bases separated the two germline ends. CDR3 protein: CASSSGVWETQYF. In DNA, the CDR3 is TGTGCCAGTAGCTCGGGGGTTTGGGAGACCCAGTACTTC.

This clonotype came up a few times. The chain has TRBV19 and TRBJ2-7; 8 nucleotides agree with TRBD1. The CDR3 is 14 residues long. Trimming removed 3 bases from V and 0 bases from J; junction bases left unmatched: 1. Germline loops: CDR1 LNHDA, CDR2 SQIVND (reference sequence). For the CDR3, the DNA is TGTGCCAGTAGTATGGGACAGGACTCCTACGAGCAGTACTTC. Its protein product is CASSMGQDSYEQYF.

The table lists this clonotype with many counts. The V call is TRBV28, the J call TRBJ2-2; no definite D call. The V gene lost 5 bases and the J gene lost 6 bases, with 4 bases spanning the gap. The CDR3 length is 11 residues. CDR1 and CDR2 from the germline V gene are MDHEN and SYDVKM. Here the CDR3 DNA reads TGTGCCAGCAGTAATTCCGGGGAGCTGTTTTTT. Amino acids: CASSNSGELFF.

To note about this clonotype: Given a much more abundant clone one base away, this may be a read error. J is TRBJ1-2 and V is TRBV6-5; D is undetermined. The CDR3 is made up of 14 amino acids. With 4 bases removed from V and 12 bases from J, the gap between germline ends came to 21 bases. Germline CDR1 reads MNHEY; CDR2 reads SVGAGI. CDR3 coding DNA: TGTGCCAGCAGTTGCCCCGGAAGGGCGCTGGTGGACACCTTC. It translates to CASSCPGRALVDTF.

This clonotype came up many times. This chain joins TRBV28 and TRBJ1-4; 9 bases are a match to TRBD1. The CDR3 loop spans 15 amino acids. Trimming cost V 5 bases and J 10 bases; bases outside gene matches: 11. The germline V gene has CDR1 MDHEN and CDR2 SYDVKM. The CDR3: CASSPLDRGSGKLFF. The CDR3 coding sequence is TGTGCCAGCAGTCCCCTAGACAGGGGGTCGGGAAAACTGTTTTTT.

Concerning this clonotype itself: A much bigger clone sits one base away, suggesting this may be a read error. CDR3 amino acids: CSAMTGYDNSPPHF. The CDR3 region has the DNA TGCAGTGCTATGACAGGCTACGATAATTCACCCCCCCACTTT. The genes are TRBV20-1 and TRBJ1-6; a weak D match, TRBD1 (6 bases). The CDR3 covers 14 residues. CDR1 is DFQATT, CDR2 SNEGSKA, per germline (reference sequence).

This clonotype was found a few times. V gene TRBV7-9 combines with J gene TRBJ2-5; 7 nucleotides align to TRBD1. This CDR3 has 16 amino acids. After removal of 3 bases from V and 0 bases from J, the junction contained 7 bases not matched to a gene. Per germline, CDR1 SEHNR and CDR2 FQNEAQ (reference sequence). The CDR3 DNA follows: TGTGCCAGCAGCTTTCTTAGGGGGCTGTACCAAGAGACCCAGTACTTC. This gives the protein CASSFLRGLYQETQYF.

This clonotype was observed at least ten times. V is TRBV19 and J is TRBJ2-7, with 9 positions matching TRBD2. The V gene's germline CDR1 is LNHDA and CDR2 SQIVND (reference sequence). The CDR3 runs to 14 residues. J lost 5 bases, V lost 6 bases, and 8 bases had no gene match. CDR3 bases: TGTGCCAGTAGGTCGGCGGGAGGGCCGGACGAGCAGTACTTC. Translating gives CASRSAGGPDEQYF.

There are a few counts of this clonotype. The chain joins TRBV29-1 to TRBJ2-7; D gene uncertain. Per the germline V gene, CDR1 is SQVTM and CDR2 is ANQGSEA. V dropped 1 base and J dropped 3 bases, with 4 bases sitting between them. The CDR3 has 11 amino acids. The CDR3 DNA sequence: TGCAGCGTTGAAGTCAACTACGAGCAGTACTTC. This encodes CSVEVNYEQYF.

This clonotype was counted ten times or more. The chain couples TRBV2 to TRBJ2-7; 14 bases are shared with TRBD2. The CDR3 runs 15 residues. The junction had 13 bases not matched to a gene; V was cut back by 11 bases and J by 7 bases. Germline CDR1 is SNHLY and CDR2 is FYNNEI. CDR3 residues: CAVPGTSGSLGEQYF. The DNA of the CDR3 is TGTGCCGTACCAGGGACTAGCGGGAGTCTAGGAGAGCAGTACTTC.

This clonotype was observed at least ten times. The chain joins TRBV28 to TRBJ1-5, with 8 nucleotides matching TRBD1. CDR1 and CDR2 from the germline V gene are MDHEN and SYDVKM. The CDR3 is 16 amino acids. Trimming took 3 bases from V and 2 from J; bases not matched to a gene: 6. The CDR3 nucleotides are TGTGCCAGCAGTTTGATTATGGGACAGGGCAATCAGCCCCAGCATTTT. It encodes CASSLIMGQGNQPQHF.

The CDR3: CASRLTGAPVDEQYF. The CDR3 coding sequence is TGTGCCAGCAGGCTAACAGGGGCGCCCGTCGACGAGCAGTACTTC. The V and J genes are TRBV12-3 or TRBV12-4 and TRBJ2-7; 7 bases agree with TRBD1. Trimming removed 6 bases from V and 5 bases from J; junction bases left unmatched: 13. CDR3 size: 15 residues.

This clonotype was picked up one time. The chain employs TRBV5-1 and TRBJ1-2; D might be TRBD1 (5 bases). CDR1 SGHRS and CDR2 YFSETQ come from the germline V gene. The CDR3 has 13 residues. V was clipped by 1 base and J by 8 bases, with 12 bases between them. CDR3 sequence: CASSLLQGSGYTF. The CDR3 coding sequence is TGCGCCAGCAGCTTGTTGCAGGGTAGCGGCTACACCTTC.

The rearrangement joins TRBV7-3 to TRBJ1-1; 7 nucleotides align to TRBD1. CDR3 length: 15 residues. CDR1 SGHTA and CDR2 FQGTGA come from the germline V gene. V shed 6 bases, J shed 3 bases, and the junction held 10 bases outside the gene matches. CDR3 amino acids: CASRGGPGQHTEAFF. CDR3 DNA sequence: TGTGCCAGCAGGGGCGGTCCGGGACAGCACACTGAAGCTTTCTTT.

This clonotype was seen ten or more times. J is TRBJ1-1 and V is TRBV7-9, with 9 bases aligning to TRBD1. Trimming removed 5 bases from V and 4 bases from J; junction bases left unmatched: 8. The CDR3 loop spans 15 amino acids. In germline, CDR1 is SEHNR, CDR2 FQNEAQ (reference sequence). The chain's CDR3 is CASSTTGGDGTEAFF. CDR3 DNA sequence: TGTGCCAGCAGCACAACAGGGGGCGACGGCACTGAAGCTTTCTTT. The whole variable domain, filled in from reference TRBV7-9 and TRBJ1-1, reads DTGVSQNPRHKITKRGQNVTFRCDPISEHNRLYWYRQTLGQGPEFLTYFQNEAQLEKSRLLSDRFSAERPKGSFSTLEIQRTEQGDSAMYLCASSTTGGDGTEAFFGQGTRLTVV.